These 19 T cell receptor beta chains share one sample of origin, sequenced in a study of cytomegalovirus exposure and HLA in healthy donors (dated by TCRdb to between 2016 and 2019). Library construction relied on the immunoSEQ multiplex PCR assay. TCRdb limited this immuneACCESS table to in-frame rearrangements with V and J called. A share of clones is missing; checked studies link under half to unresolved V genes, and the rest is unexplained. This sample has roughly 75,000 clones in its table, and 94% of those were observed once. The biggest ten clones account for roughly 3.4% of the sample. The sequencing sample was made of PBMCs. All receptors derive from a woman under 30 in good health and CMV-seropositive.

This sequence joins TRBV7-2 and TRBJ2-3; D is unresolved. Germline V gene data show CDR1 as SGHTA and CDR2 as FQGNSA. This CDR3 has 14 residues. With 3 bases removed from V and 5 bases from J, the gap between germline ends came to 12 bases. The CDR3 DNA is TGTGCCAGCAGCTTGGGCATTCGTGAAGATACGCAGTATTTT. Amino acids: CASSLGIREDTQYF. Complete variable domain (other parts from reference TRBV7-2 and TRBJ2-3): GAGVSQSPSNKVTEKGKDVELRCDPISGHTALYWYRQSLGQGLEFLIYFQGNSAPDKSGLPSDRFSAERTGGSVSTLTIQRTQQEDSAVYLCASSLGIREDTQYFGPGTRLTVL.

CDR3 region: CASSPTGHNGYTF. CDR3 nucleotide sequence: TGTGCCAGTAGCCCGACAGGACATAATGGCTACACCTTC. V and J are TRBV19 and TRBJ1-2; maybe TRBD1 (6 bases). The CDR3 covers 13 residues. The germline V gene encodes CDR1 LNHDA and CDR2 SQIVND (reference sequence). Trimming took off 6 bases at V and 6 bases at J, with 14 bases between the two ends.

The chain is built from TRBV6-1 and TRBJ1-6; possible D gene TRBD1, 6 bases. V lost 2 bases to trimming and J lost 6 bases, with 14 bases between them. The CDR3 has 16 amino acids. The germline V gene has CDR1 MNHNS and CDR2 SASEGT. CDR3 amino acids: CASSEMGAIGNSPLHF. The CDR3 coding sequence is TGTGCCAGCAGTGAAATGGGGGCCATAGGTAATTCACCCCTCCACTTT.

J is TRBJ2-3 and V is TRBV10-3; D might be TRBD1 (5 bases). V lost 10 bases to trimming and J lost 5 bases, with 19 bases between them. The germline V gene has CDR1 ENHRY and CDR2 SYGVKD. This CDR3 is built from 14 residues. This CDR3 reads CATRAMGPGDTQYF. The CDR3, as DNA: TGTGCCACCCGGGCTATGGGGCCGGGAGATACGCAGTATTTT.

The chain combines TRBV30 with TRBJ2-5; maybe TRBD2 (6 bases). V was clipped by 3 bases and J by 4 bases, with 15 bases between them. The germline CDR1 and CDR2 sequences are GTSNPN and SVGIG (reference sequence). The CDR3 is 14 residues long. CDR3 nucleotides: TGTGCCTGGAGAGTGCCGGGAGCGTTAGAGACCCAGTACTTC. This translates into CAWRVPGALETQYF.

The rearrangement uses TRBV19 and TRBJ2-5; 10 bases line up with TRBD2. The CDR3 extends over 14 amino acids. CDR1 LNHDA and CDR2 SQIVND come from the germline V gene (reference sequence). V shed 5 bases, J shed 2 bases, and the junction held 2 bases outside the gene matches. As DNA, the CDR3 is TGTGCCAGTAGTGATAGCGGGAGGCAAGAGACCCAGTACTTC. Its protein is CASSDSGRQETQYF.

This chain joins TRBV9 and TRBJ2-7; the match to TRBD2 covers 8 bases. Per germline, CDR1 SGDLS and CDR2 YYNGEE. Unmatched junction bases numbered 21, after V lost 1 base and J lost 0 bases. This CDR3 comprises 21 residues. DNA for the CDR3: TGTGCCAGCAGCGTATGTCGAGGGACTAGTCAGGAGAGGGGGTGCTCCTACGAGCAGTACTTC. Translated, it gives CASSVCRGTSQERGCSYEQYF. Full variable domain (outside the CDR3, taken from reference TRBV9 and TRBJ2-7): DSGVTQTPKHLITATGQRVTLRCSPRSGDLSVYWYQQSLDQGLQFLIQYYNGEERAKGNILERFSAQQFPDLHSELNLSSLELGDSALYFCASSVCRGTSQERGCSYEQYFGPGTRLTVT.

The chain carries TRBV13 and TRBJ2-2, with a possible D match to TRBD2 (5 bases). Trimming stripped 5 bases from V and 5 bases from J, with 12 bases between. The CDR3 spans 14 residues. The germline gives CDR1 PRHDT, CDR2 FYEKMQ (reference sequence). CDR3 DNA sequence: TGTGCCAGCAGCCAGAGGGTGCGGACCGGGGAGCTGTTTTTT. It specifies CASSQRVRTGELFF.

This chain links TRBV14 with TRBJ2-6; a possible D gene is TRBD1 (6 bases). The CDR3 sequence is 16 residues long. V was pared by 0 bases and J by 1 base, with 7 bases between. The germline gives CDR1 SGHDN, CDR2 FVKESK. CDR3 DNA: TGTGCCAGCAGCCAAGATCAGGGGTCTGGGGCCAACGTCCTGACTTTC. Translated, it gives CASSQDQGSGANVLTF.

The chain recombines TRBV5-1 with TRBJ2-7; 9 bases are a match to TRBD2. Germline V lookup: CDR1 SGHRS, CDR2 YFSETQ. The CDR3 extends over 15 amino acids. Trimming cost V 3 bases and J 0 bases; bases outside gene matches: 4. The CDR3 DNA is TGCGCCAGCAGCTGGACTAGCGCTAGCTCCTACGAGCAGTACTTC. Its protein is CASSWTSASSYEQYF.

The chain is built from TRBV2 and TRBJ2-2; 10 positions match TRBD1. CDR3 length: 14 amino acids. After removal of 10 bases from V and 5 bases from J, the junction contained 7 bases not matched to a gene. The germline CDR1 and CDR2 sequences are SNHLY and FYNNEI. CDR3 in amino acids: CATRTGGRTGELFF. The CDR3, as DNA: TGTGCCACCCGGACAGGGGGTAGGACCGGGGAGCTGTTTTTT.

The genes are TRBV7-2 and TRBJ1-1; D possibly corresponds to TRBD1 (6 bases). V was clipped by 5 bases and J by 0 bases, with 13 bases between them. In germline, CDR1 is SGHTA, CDR2 FQGNSA. CDR3 length equals 15 residues. The CDR3 DNA is TGTGCCAGCAGCCTGGCGGGGGGCTTGAACACTGAAGCTTTCTTT. Protein: CASSLAGGLNTEAFF.

The chain carries TRBV6-5 and TRBJ2-7; a weak D match, TRBD1 (5 bases). Germline V CDR1 and CDR2: MNHEY, SVGAGI. V shed 2 bases and J shed 1 base, with 9 bases lying between them. The length of the CDR3 is 14 residues. Here the CDR3 DNA reads TGTGCCAGCAGTTACGACAGCGTGTCCTACGAGCAGTACTTC. Protein sequence: CASSYDSVSYEQYF.

The CDR3 coding sequence is TGTGCCATCAGGAGGGAGGGGGAGACCCAGTACTTC. It specifies CAIRREGETQYF. The rearrangement links TRBV10-3 to TRBJ2-5, with 7 bases matching TRBD2. Germline V lookup: CDR1 ENHRY, CDR2 SYGVKD. CDR3 size: 12 residues. The ends lost 6 bases at V and 5 bases at J; junction bases unmatched: 3.

The CDR3 DNA reads as TGCGCCAGCAGCCCGGCTCGGACAGGAGTGCGTCACGAGCAGTACTTC. Residues: CASSPARTGVRHEQYF. The rearrangement joins TRBV4-3 to TRBJ2-7; 7 bases are a match to TRBD1. The V gene's germline CDR1 is LGHNA and CDR2 YSLEER. J gave up 5 bases and V 4 bases, and 14 bases lay outside the gene matches. There are 16 residues in the CDR3.

The gene calls are TRBV30 and TRBJ1-4; 9 bases are shared with TRBD1. CDR1 and CDR2 from the germline V gene are GTSNPN and SVGIG (reference sequence). The CDR3 is made up of 14 amino acids. With 4 bases clipped from V and 8 bases from J, the junction kept 8 bases outside the gene matches. The CDR3 nucleotides read TGTGCCTGGACCAGGGACAGGGTAAACGAAAAACTGTTTTTT. Amino acids: CAWTRDRVNEKLFF. Using reference TRBV30 and TRBJ1-4 for the parts outside the CDR3, the full variable domain is SQTIHQWPATLVQPVGSPLSLECTVEGTSNPNLYWYRQAAGRGLQLLFYSVGIGQISSEVPQNLSASRPQDRQFILSSKKLLLSDSGFYLCAWTRDRVNEKLFFGSGTQLSVL.

This rearrangement joins TRBV2 to TRBJ1-5, with D possibly TRBD1 on 6 matching bases. The CDR3 extends over 13 amino acids. The V gene lost 3 bases and the J gene lost 6 bases, with 9 bases spanning the gap. CDR1 and CDR2 from the germline V gene are SNHLY and FYNNEI. The CDR3 DNA is TGTGCCAGCAGTGACAGGGGAGTTCAGCCCCAGCATTTT. As protein: CASSDRGVQPQHF. Complete variable domain (other parts from reference TRBV2 and TRBJ1-5): EPEVTQTPSHQVTQMGQEVILRCVPISNHLYFYWYRQILGQKVEFLVSFYNNEISEKSEIFDDQFSVERPDGSNFTLKIRSTKLEDSAMYFCASSDRGVQPQHFGDGTRLSIL.

Remarks on this clone: The junction departs from the called germline gene at one end, perhaps through a read error. The CDR3 region has the DNA TGTGCCAGCAGCGCAAGAAACGGGGAAAAGCACTTC. Translating gives CASSARNGEKHF. The V call is TRBV9, the J call TRBJ2-7; D may be TRBD2 (5 bases). Germline values: CDR1 SGDLS, CDR2 YYNGEE. The CDR3 has 12 residues.

V is TRBV7-2 and J is TRBJ2-2; no clear D. The CDR3 has 13 amino acids. Germline V gene lookup returns CDR1 SGHTA and CDR2 FQGNSA. The V end was cut by 2 bases, the J end by 7 bases, with 8 bases between. The CDR3 nucleotides read TGTGCCAGCAGCTTACTTGAGGTCGGGGAGCTGTTTTTT. Its protein is CASSLLEVGELFF.